The next 31 T cell receptor beta chains were all read from a single sample in a study of shared clonotypes between healthy human individuals. The data were produced by immunoSEQ multiplex PCR, yet TCRdb's version contains in-frame clones alone and is incomplete. The profile covers roughly 500,000 clones, with roughly 95% appearing a single time and about 0.064% taken by the ten largest. The sample was naive CD4+ T cells sorted from blood. Noted subset: CD45RA+ positively selected. These receptors were taken from a woman in her twenties or thirties in good health.

Only a few counts were recorded for this clone. The rearrangement joins TRBV30 to TRBJ1-1, with D unclear. Trimming stripped 0 bases from V and 4 bases from J, with 9 bases between. The CDR3 sequence is 13 residues long. From germline, CDR1 is GTSNPN and CDR2 SVGIG (reference sequence). Here the CDR3 reads CAWSVSGVTEAFF. In DNA, the CDR3 is TGTGCCTGGAGTGTTTCTGGGGTCACTGAAGCTTTCTTT.

The rearrangement uses TRBV15 and TRBJ2-1, with D perhaps matching TRBD1 (6 bases). From germline, CDR1 is LNHNV and CDR2 YYDKDF (reference sequence). This CDR3 region has 16 residues. The V and J ends lost 0 bases and 0 bases respectively, with 9 bases between them. CDR3 nucleotide sequence: TGTGCCACCAGCAGAGATGTGGGGGCCTCCTACAATGAGCAGTTCTTC. It yields the protein CATSRDVGASYNEQFF.

The J gene is TRBJ1-1, the V gene TRBV5-1; weak D call: TRBD1 (5 bases). Per germline, CDR1 SGHRS and CDR2 YFSETQ. The germline V and J ends were trimmed by 5 bases and 5 bases, with 25 bases remaining between them. The CDR3 loop spans 17 amino acids. CDR3 DNA: TGCGCCAGCAGTTCCAACCTTCAGGGATACCGGGGAACTGAAGCTTTCTTT. Its translation: CASSSNLQGYRGTEAFF.

The rearrangement links TRBV6-4 to TRBJ1-5; TRBD1 matches at 9 bases. Germline values: CDR1 MRHNA, CDR2 SNTAGT. V gave up 7 bases and J gave up 0 bases; unmatched junction bases: 13. The CDR3 contains 18 residues. The CDR3 loop reads CASIPQGALSYSNQPQHF. The CDR3 region has the DNA TGTGCCAGCATCCCACAGGGGGCTCTTAGTTATAGCAATCAGCCCCAGCATTTT.

The chain has TRBV7-9 and TRBJ1-5, with 9 positions matching TRBD1. V shed 5 bases and J 3 bases; nucleotides not matched to a gene: 5. CDR1 is SEHNR, CDR2 FQNEAQ, per germline (reference sequence). This CDR3 comprises 15 residues. CDR3 amino acids: CASSPRQGDNQPQHF. CDR3 coding DNA: TGTGCCAGCAGCCCAAGACAGGGGGACAATCAGCCCCAGCATTTT.

CDR3 loop: CASSPSPRTEAFF. CDR3 nucleotide sequence: TGTGCCAGCAGCCCTAGTCCTCGAACTGAAGCTTTCTTT. The gene calls are TRBV5-4 and TRBJ1-1; no clear D gene. Germline lookup yields CDR1 SGHNT and CDR2 YYREEE (reference sequence). The CDR3 is 13 amino acids. V was clipped by 4 bases and J by 5 bases, with 12 bases between them.

This chain joins TRBV11-2 and TRBJ2-5; TRBD2 matches at 7 bases. V lost 4 bases, J lost 4 bases, and 6 bases stayed unmatched. Germline V gene lookup returns CDR1 SGHAT and CDR2 FQNNGV. This CDR3 spans 14 amino acids. CDR3 sequence: CASSSTSLVETQYF. CDR3 DNA: TGTGCCAGCAGCTCGACTAGCTTGGTAGAGACCCAGTACTTC.

The chain is built from TRBV11-2 and TRBJ2-5, with 7 bases that match TRBD1. The J call may be mistaken, given a closer DNA end match to TRBJ2-7. The CDR3 runs 14 residues. CDR1 is SGHAT, CDR2 FQNNGV, per germline. In DNA form, the CDR3 reads TGTGCCAGCAGCTCTCTCGGGACAGCCTACGAGCAGTACTTC. Translated, it gives CASSSLGTAYEQYF.

The chain carries TRBV6-1 and TRBJ1-3; no firm D call. Looked up from germline, CDR1 is MNHNS and CDR2 is SASEGT. Deletions cut 2 bases from V and 0 bases from J, with 5 bases between. The CDR3 consists of 14 residues. The CDR3 region is CASSERPSGNTIYF. CDR3 bases: TGTGCCAGCAGTGAACGTCCCTCTGGAAACACCATATATTTT.

V is TRBV19 and J is TRBJ2-7, with TRBD1 identical over 8 bases. The V gene end was trimmed by 8 bases and the J gene end by 3 bases; junction bases not matched to a gene: 12. In germline, CDR1 is LNHDA, CDR2 SQIVND (reference sequence). This CDR3 region has 15 residues. The CDR3: CASASAGTGVYEQYF. The CDR3 DNA reads TGTGCCAGTGCTTCCGCTGGGACAGGTGTCTACGAGCAGTACTTC.

The chain has TRBV7-8 and TRBJ2-1, with 8 bases fitting TRBD2. Germline CDR1 and CDR2: SGHVS and FQNEAQ. The CDR3 has 15 amino acids. The V and J ends lost 5 bases and 0 bases, in that order; junction bases with no gene match: 3. CDR3 in amino acids: CASSKRGSSYNEQFF. CDR3 DNA sequence: TGTGCCAGCAGCAAGCGGGGGAGCTCCTACAATGAGCAGTTCTTC.

This sequence joins TRBV6-5 and TRBJ2-3; TRBD2 might be the D (5 bases). Germline CDR1 reads MNHEY; CDR2 reads SVGAGI. The CDR3 is 13 amino acids. The germline V and J ends were trimmed by 6 bases and 0 bases, with 7 bases remaining between them. The CDR3 spells CASRADSTDTQYF. DNA of the CDR3: TGTGCCAGCAGAGCGGATAGCACAGATACGCAGTATTTT.

The CDR3 is CASSGQGMSGANVLTF. The DNA for the CDR3 is TGTGCCAGCAGTGGACAGGGGATGTCTGGGGCCAACGTCCTGACTTTC. The rearrangement links TRBV28 to TRBJ2-6, with 9 bases lining up with TRBD1. V lost 5 bases to trimming and J lost 1 base; unmatched junction nucleotides: 3. This CDR3 has 16 amino acids. Looked up from germline, CDR1 is MDHEN and CDR2 is SYDVKM.

The chain uses TRBV5-1 and TRBJ2-1; D is uncertain. The germline V gene encodes CDR1 SGHRS and CDR2 YFSETQ. Trimming left V 2 bases short and J 2 bases short, with 2 bases between. This CDR3 comprises 12 residues. The chain's CDR3 is CASSFAYNEQFF. The CDR3 region has the DNA TGCGCCAGCAGCTTCGCCTACAATGAGCAGTTCTTC.

The V gene is TRBV10-3, the J gene TRBJ1-2; 7 positions agree with TRBD1. Trimming cost V 11 bases and J 3 bases; bases outside gene matches: 9. Germline values: CDR1 ENHRY, CDR2 SYGVKD. There are 13 residues in the CDR3. CDR3 in DNA: TGTGCCTCACAGGACAGGTGGGACTATGGCTACACCTTC. It yields the protein CASQDRWDYGYTF.

The gene calls are TRBV28 and TRBJ2-7, with D possibly TRBD2 on 5 matching bases. The germline V gene has CDR1 MDHEN and CDR2 SYDVKM. The CDR3 runs to 12 residues. V was shortened by 5 bases and J by 4 bases, with 9 bases between the two germline ends. The CDR3 nucleotides read TGTGCCAGCAGTACCACGGGGTACGAGCAGTACTTC. Amino acids: CASSTTGYEQYF.

This chain uses TRBV6-6 with TRBJ2-1, with D unclear. Trimming stripped 2 bases from V and 5 bases from J, with 7 bases between. The CDR3 runs to 13 residues. The germline gives CDR1 MNHNY, CDR2 SVGAGI (reference sequence). The CDR3 region is CASSYQGHNEQFF. CDR3 DNA: TGTGCCAGCAGTTACCAAGGCCACAATGAGCAGTTCTTC.

The J gene is TRBJ1-3, the V gene TRBV5-1, with a possible D match to TRBD1 (5 bases). Germline assignment: CDR1 SGHRS and CDR2 YFSETQ. Trimming stripped 1 base from V and 0 bases from J, with 11 bases between. The CDR3 runs 16 residues. CDR3 sequence reads: CASSLSQGSSGNTIYF. Here the CDR3 DNA reads TGCGCCAGCAGCTTGAGTCAGGGAAGCTCTGGAAACACCATATATTTT.

The chain joins TRBV10-1 to TRBJ1-1; D is perhaps TRBD1 (5 bases). Germline values: CDR1 WNHNN, CDR2 SYGVQD (reference sequence). The CDR3 runs to 13 residues. V was pared by 7 bases and J by 1 base, with 10 bases between. The CDR3 reads CASTTGGNTEAFF. The CDR3, as DNA: TGCGCCAGCACAACAGGAGGGAACACTGAAGCTTTCTTT.

The rearrangement joins TRBV4-2 to TRBJ1-2, with a tentative D call TRBD1 (5 bases). This CDR3 contains 14 residues. Deletions cut 3 bases from V and 5 bases from J, with 13 bases between. Germline assignment: CDR1 LGHNA and CDR2 YNFKEQ. The CDR3 loop is CASSQGGDWYGYTF. CDR3 DNA: TGTGCCAGCAGCCAGGGAGGGGACTGGTATGGCTACACCTTC.

The chain carries TRBV6-5 and TRBJ2-1; D might be TRBD2 (6 bases). The CDR3 length is 14 residues. Germline-derived CDR1 and CDR2 are MNHEY and SVGAGI. Deletions cut 7 bases from V and 3 bases from J, with 13 bases between. The CDR3 coding sequence is TGTGCCAGCAACGCAGGGCGGGGCTACAATGAGCAGTTCTTC. Residues: CASNAGRGYNEQFF.

This chain uses TRBV27 with TRBJ1-4; 8 bases align to TRBD1. V shed 6 bases and J 7 bases; nucleotides not matched to a gene: 16. From germline, CDR1 is MNHEY and CDR2 SMNVEV (reference sequence). This CDR3 has 17 residues. This chain's CDR3 is CASRSDRGYGGGEKLFF. CDR3 nucleotide sequence: TGTGCCAGCAGATCCGACAGGGGATATGGGGGTGGTGAAAAACTGTTTTTT.

The gene calls are TRBV29-1 and TRBJ2-3; 10 bases map to TRBD1. V lost 4 bases and J lost 5; bases outside the gene matches: 6. CDR3 length equals 14 residues. Germline V gives CDR1 SQVTM, CDR2 ANQGSEA. The CDR3: CSVAGGTGVDTQYF. Written as DNA, the CDR3 is TGCAGCGTTGCCGGGGGGACAGGGGTAGATACGCAGTATTTT.

V is TRBV14 and J is TRBJ2-2; D might be TRBD1 (5 bases). The CDR3 has 19 amino acids. CDR1 and CDR2 (germline): SGHDN, FVKESK. V was pared by 0 bases and J by 2 bases, with 19 bases between. CDR3 DNA: TGTGCCAGCAGCCAAGAAGTAGCTTGGGGCCCCCCCAACACCGGGGAGCTGTTTTTT. Translation gives CASSQEVAWGPPNTGELFF.

The J gene is TRBJ2-1, the V gene TRBV29-1; unclear D gene. Germline CDR1 is SQVTM and CDR2 is ANQGSEA. The length of the CDR3 is 11 residues. V dropped 8 bases and J dropped 4 bases, with 9 bases sitting between them. CDR3 protein: CSLDMYNEQFF. CDR3 nucleotides: TGCAGCCTAGACATGTACAATGAGCAGTTCTTC.

This clone was counted a single time. J is TRBJ2-1 and V is TRBV19, with TRBD1 matching 10 bases. The germline CDR1 and CDR2 sequences are LNHDA and SQIVND (reference sequence). The CDR3 runs 18 residues. The junction had 13 bases not matched to a gene; V was cut back by 8 bases and J by 0 bases. CDR3 sequence reads: CASGDRGRGLSSYNEQFF. CDR3 sequence (DNA): TGTGCCAGTGGAGACAGGGGGCGCGGGTTAAGCTCCTACAATGAGCAGTTCTTC.

The chain is built from TRBV19 and TRBJ1-5; 8 bases match TRBD1. Germline V gene data show CDR1 as LNHDA and CDR2 as SQIVND (reference sequence). J was trimmed by 8 bases and V by 6 bases; bases with no gene match: 3. This CDR3 region has 12 residues. The CDR3 DNA is TGTGCCAGTAGAACAGGGGGTAAGCCCCAGCATTTT. Protein product: CASRTGGKPQHF.

The genes are TRBV28 and TRBJ1-2, with D uncertain. The germline gives CDR1 MDHEN, CDR2 SYDVKM. V lost 5 bases and J lost 4, with 11 bases in between. This CDR3 comprises 13 residues. The CDR3 nucleotides are TGTGCCAGCAGTGGGGTCAGCCCCTATGGCTACACCTTC. Protein sequence: CASSGVSPYGYTF.

The genes are TRBV7-6 and TRBJ2-5; D may be TRBD2 (6 bases). CDR3 size: 14 residues. Germline V lookup: CDR1 SGHVS, CDR2 FNYEAQ. V was clipped by 6 bases and J by 5 bases, with 16 bases between them. The CDR3 loop is CASRPGPGRETQYF. CDR3 DNA sequence: TGTGCCAGCAGACCGGGCCCGGGGAGGGAGACCCAGTACTTC.

The chain employs TRBV11-2 and TRBJ1-2, with 9 positions matching TRBD1. V gave up 5 bases and J gave up 6 bases; unmatched junction bases: 13. CDR3 length equals 16 residues. From germline, CDR1 is SGHAT and CDR2 FQNNGV. CDR3 coding DNA: TGTGCCAGCAGCGCCGACCGGGACAGGGTAGGAGATGGCTACACCTTC. Its translation is CASSADRDRVGDGYTF. Full variable domain (missing parts from reference TRBV11-2 and TRBJ1-2): EAGVAQSPRYKIIEKRQSVAFWCNPISGHATLYWYQQILGQGPKLLIQFQNNGVVDDSQLPKDRFSAERLKGVDSTLKIQPAKLEDSAVYLCASSADRDRVGDGYTFGSGTRLTVV.

The chain is built from TRBV6-6 and TRBJ2-7; 8 bases are a match to TRBD1. J was trimmed by 5 bases and V by 2 bases; bases with no gene match: 5. CDR1 MNHNY and CDR2 SVGAGI come from the germline V gene (reference sequence). This CDR3 region has 14 residues. The CDR3: CASSYTDRGNEQYF. The DNA for the CDR3 is TGTGCCAGCAGTTACACCGACAGGGGTAACGAGCAGTACTTC.